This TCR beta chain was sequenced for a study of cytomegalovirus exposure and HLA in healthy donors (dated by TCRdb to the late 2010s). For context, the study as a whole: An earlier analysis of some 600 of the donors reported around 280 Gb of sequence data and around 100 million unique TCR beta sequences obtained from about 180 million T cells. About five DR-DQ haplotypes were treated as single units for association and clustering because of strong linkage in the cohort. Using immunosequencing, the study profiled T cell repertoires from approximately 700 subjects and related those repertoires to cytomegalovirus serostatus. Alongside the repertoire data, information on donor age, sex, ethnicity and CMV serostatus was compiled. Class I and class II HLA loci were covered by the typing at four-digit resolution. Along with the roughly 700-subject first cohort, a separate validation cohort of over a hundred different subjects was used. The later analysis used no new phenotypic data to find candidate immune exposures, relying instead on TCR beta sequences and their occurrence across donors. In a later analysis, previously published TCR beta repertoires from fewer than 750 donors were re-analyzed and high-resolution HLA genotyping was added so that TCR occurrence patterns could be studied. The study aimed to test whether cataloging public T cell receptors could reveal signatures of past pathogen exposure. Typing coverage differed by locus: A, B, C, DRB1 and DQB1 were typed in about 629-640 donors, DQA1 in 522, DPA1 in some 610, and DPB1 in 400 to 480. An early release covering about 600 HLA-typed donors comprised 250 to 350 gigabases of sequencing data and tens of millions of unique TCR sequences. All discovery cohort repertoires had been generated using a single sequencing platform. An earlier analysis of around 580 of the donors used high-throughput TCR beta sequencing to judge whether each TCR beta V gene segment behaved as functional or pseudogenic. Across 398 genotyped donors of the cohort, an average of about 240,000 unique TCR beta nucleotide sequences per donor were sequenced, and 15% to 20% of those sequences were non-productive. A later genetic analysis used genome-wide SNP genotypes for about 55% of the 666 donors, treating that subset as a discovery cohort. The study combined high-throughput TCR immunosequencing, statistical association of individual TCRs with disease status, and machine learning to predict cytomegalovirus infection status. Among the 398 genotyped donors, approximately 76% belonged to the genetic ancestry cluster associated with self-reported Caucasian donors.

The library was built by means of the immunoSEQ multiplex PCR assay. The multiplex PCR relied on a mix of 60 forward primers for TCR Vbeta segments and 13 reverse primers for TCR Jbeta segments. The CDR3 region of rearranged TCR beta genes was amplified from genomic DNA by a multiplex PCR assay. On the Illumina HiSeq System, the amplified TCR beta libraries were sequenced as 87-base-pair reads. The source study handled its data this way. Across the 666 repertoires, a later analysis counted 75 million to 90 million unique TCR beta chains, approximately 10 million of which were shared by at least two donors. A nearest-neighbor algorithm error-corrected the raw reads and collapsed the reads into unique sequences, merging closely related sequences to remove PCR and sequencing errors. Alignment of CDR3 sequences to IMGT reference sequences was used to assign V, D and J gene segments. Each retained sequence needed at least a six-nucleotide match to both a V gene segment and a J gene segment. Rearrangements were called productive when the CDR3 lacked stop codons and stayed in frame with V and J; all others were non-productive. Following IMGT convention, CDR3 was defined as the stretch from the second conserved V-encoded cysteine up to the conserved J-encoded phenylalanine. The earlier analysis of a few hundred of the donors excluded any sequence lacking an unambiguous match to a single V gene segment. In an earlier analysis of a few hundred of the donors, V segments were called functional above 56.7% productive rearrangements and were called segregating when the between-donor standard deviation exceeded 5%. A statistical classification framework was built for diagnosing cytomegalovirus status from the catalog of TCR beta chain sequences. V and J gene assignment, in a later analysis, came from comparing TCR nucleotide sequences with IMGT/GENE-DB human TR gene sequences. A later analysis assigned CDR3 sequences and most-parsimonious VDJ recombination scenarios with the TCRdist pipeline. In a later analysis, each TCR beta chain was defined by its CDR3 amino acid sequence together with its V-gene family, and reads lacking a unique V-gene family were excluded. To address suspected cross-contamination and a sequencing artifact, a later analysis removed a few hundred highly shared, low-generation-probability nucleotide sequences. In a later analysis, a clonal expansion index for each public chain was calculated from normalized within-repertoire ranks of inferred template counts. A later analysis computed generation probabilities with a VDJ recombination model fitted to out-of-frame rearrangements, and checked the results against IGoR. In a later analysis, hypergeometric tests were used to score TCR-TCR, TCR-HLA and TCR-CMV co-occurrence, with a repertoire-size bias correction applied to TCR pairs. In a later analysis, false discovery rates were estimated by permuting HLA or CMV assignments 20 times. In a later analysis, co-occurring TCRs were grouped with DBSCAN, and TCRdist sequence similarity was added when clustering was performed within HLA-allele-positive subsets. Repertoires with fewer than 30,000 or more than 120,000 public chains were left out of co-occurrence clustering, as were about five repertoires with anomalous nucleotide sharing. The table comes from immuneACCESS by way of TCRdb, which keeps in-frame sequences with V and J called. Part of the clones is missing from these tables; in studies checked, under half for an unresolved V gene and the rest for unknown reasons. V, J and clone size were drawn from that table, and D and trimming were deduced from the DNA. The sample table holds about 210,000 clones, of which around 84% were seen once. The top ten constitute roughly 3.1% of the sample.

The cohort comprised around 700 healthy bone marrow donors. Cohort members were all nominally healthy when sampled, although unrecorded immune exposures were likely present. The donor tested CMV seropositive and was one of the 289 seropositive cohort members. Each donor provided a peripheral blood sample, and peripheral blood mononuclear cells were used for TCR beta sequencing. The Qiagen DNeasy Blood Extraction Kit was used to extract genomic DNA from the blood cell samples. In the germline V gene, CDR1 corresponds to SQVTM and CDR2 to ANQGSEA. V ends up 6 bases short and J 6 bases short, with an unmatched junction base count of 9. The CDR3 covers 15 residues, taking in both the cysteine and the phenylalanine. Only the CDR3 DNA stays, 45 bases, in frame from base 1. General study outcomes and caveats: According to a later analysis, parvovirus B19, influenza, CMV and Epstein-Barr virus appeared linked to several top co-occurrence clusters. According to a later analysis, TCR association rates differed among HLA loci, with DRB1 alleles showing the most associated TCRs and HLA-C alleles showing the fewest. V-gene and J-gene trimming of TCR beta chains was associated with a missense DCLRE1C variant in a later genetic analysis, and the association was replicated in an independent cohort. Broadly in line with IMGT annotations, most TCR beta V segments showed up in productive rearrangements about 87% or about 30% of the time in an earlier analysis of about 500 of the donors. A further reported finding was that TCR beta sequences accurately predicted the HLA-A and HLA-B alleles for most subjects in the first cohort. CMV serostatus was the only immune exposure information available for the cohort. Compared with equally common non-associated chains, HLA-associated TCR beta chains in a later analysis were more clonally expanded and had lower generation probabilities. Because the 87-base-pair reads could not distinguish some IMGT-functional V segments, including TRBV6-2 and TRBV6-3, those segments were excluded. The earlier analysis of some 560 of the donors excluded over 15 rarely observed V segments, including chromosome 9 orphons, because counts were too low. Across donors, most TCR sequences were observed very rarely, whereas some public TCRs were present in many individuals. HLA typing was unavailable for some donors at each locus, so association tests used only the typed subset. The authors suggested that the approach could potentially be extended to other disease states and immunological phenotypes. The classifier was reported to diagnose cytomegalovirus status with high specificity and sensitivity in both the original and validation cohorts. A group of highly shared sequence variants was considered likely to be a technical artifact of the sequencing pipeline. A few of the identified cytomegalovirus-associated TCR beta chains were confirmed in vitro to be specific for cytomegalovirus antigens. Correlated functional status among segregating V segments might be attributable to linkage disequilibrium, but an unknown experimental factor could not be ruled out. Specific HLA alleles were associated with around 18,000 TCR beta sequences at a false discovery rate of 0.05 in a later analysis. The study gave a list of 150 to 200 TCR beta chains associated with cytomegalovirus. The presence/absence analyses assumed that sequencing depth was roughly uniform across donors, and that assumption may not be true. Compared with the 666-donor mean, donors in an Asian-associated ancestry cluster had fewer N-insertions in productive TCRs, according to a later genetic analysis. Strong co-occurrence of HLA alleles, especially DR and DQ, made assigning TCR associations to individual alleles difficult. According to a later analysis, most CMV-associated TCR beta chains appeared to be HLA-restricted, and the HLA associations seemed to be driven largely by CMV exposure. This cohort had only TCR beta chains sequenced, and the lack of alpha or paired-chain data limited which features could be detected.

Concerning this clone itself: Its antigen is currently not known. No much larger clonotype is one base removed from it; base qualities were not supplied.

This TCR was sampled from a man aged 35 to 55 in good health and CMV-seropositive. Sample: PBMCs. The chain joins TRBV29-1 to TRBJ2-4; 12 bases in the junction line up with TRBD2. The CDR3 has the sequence CSVRLAGARGNIQYF. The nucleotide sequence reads TGCAGCGTAAGACTAGCGGGAGCGAGGGGAAACATTCAGTACTTC.